This T cell receptor beta chain was identified in a study of CD4+ T cells in melanoma. V lost 4 bases, J lost 2 bases, and 6 bases lay in between. Looked up from germline, CDR1 is LGHDT and CDR2 is YNNKEL (reference sequence). The CDR3 is 12 amino acids. On this clone itself: Its antigen is undetermined.

TCRdb keeps only in-frame clones here, not all; method: immunoSEQ multiplex PCR. The sample holds about 9,600 clones, around three quarters seen once. Study-level findings and limits: In melanoma, neoantigen-specific CD4+ T cells reportedly differed in differentiation state. CD8+ T cell, macrophage and B cell function reportedly correlated with neoantigen-specific CD4+ T cells.

The chain has TRBV3-1 (or the pseudogene TRBV3-2) and TRBJ2-7; D remains ambiguous. This receptor was taken from a human donor with melanoma. Sequencing was carried out using cells from a culture (not recorded whether cultured in vitro). CDR3 region: CASSRLPYEQYF. In DNA, the CDR3 is TGTGCCAGCAGCCGCTTACCCTACGAGCAGTACTTC.